This is a list of T cell receptor beta chains from one sample in a study of shared clonotypes between healthy human individuals. Repertoires were generated with immunoSEQ multiplex PCR, while TCRdb's copy carries only in-frame clones and drops some. The data show about 1.5 million clones, more than 95% seen once. The specimen sequenced was naive CD4+ T cells sorted from blood. The receptors were gathered from a man under 40 in good health. The CDR3 runs from the conserved cysteine through the conserved F or W. D genes are given only for firm matches. Only some rows state a clone size, as once, few, many or a class for expanded clones.

clone_size d_call j_call v_call cdr3_nt cdr3_aa
NA NA TRBJ1-5 TRBV19 TGTGCCAGTAGCAAAGGGGGTCAGCCCCAGCATTTT CASSKGGQPQHF
NA NA TRBJ2-7 TRBV18 TGTGCCAGCTCACCAATCAGGGGCAGCTCCTACGAGCAGTACTTC CASSPIRGSSYEQYF
NA TRBD2 TRBJ2-7 TRBV29-1 TGCAGCGTTGTGGGAGCGGGAGCTGACGAGCAGTACTTC CSVVGAGADEQYF
NA NA TRBJ2-5 TRBV18 TGTGCCAGCTCACACAGTGCAGGCCAAGAGACCCAGTACTTC CASSHSAGQETQYF
NA NA TRBJ2-3 TRBV19 TGTGCCAGTAGCGCCAGGGGGGGTGGCACAGATACGCAGTATTTT CASSARGGGTDTQYF
NA NA TRBJ2-4 TRBV28 TGTGCCAGCAGAGATTATGCCGGGACAGCCAAAAACATTCAGTACTTC CASRDYAGTAKNIQYF
NA NA TRBJ1-1 TRBV23-1 TGCGCCAGCAGCCATACCCCCTGGACCTGGACTGAAGCTTTCTTT CASSHTPWTWTEAFF
NA NA TRBJ1-4 TRBV19 TGTGCCAGTAGTATCTACCCGGGGGCCCTGTTTTTT CASSIYPGALFF
once TRBD2 TRBJ2-1 TRBV11-2 TGTGCCAGCAGCTTAACAGCGGGAGCCTACAATGAGCAGTTCTTC CASSLTAGAYNEQFF
once NA TRBJ1-5 TRBV6-1 TGTGCCAGCACTCTGTGGGGTGGTAATCAGCCCCAGCATTTT CASTLWGGNQPQHF
NA NA TRBJ1-2 TRBV4-1 TGCGCCAGCAGCCAAGTGCAGGGAAACTATGGCTACACCTTC CASSQVQGNYGYTF
NA NA TRBJ2-2 TRBV2 TGTGCCAGCAGCATTACAGGTGGGGCCGGGGAGCTGTTTTTT CASSITGGAGELFF
NA NA TRBJ1-2 TRBV5-5 TGTGCCAGCAGCTTTTCGTTGACACCGAACTATGGCTACACCTTC CASSFSLTPNYGYTF
once NA TRBJ2-5 TRBV28 TGTGCCAGCAGTCCACCGGGACAAGAAGAGACCCAGTACTTC CASSPPGQEETQYF
NA NA TRBJ1-1 TRBV6-5 TGTGCCAGCAGTACGAACGCTCCCCCGGCTTTCTTT CASSTNAPPAFF
once NA TRBJ2-1 TRBV11-3 TGTGCCAGCAGCTTAGGTGGCGGCTACAATGAGCAGTTCTTC CASSLGGGYNEQFF
NA NA TRBJ2-7 TRBV5-6 TGTGCCAGCAGCTTCGCTCTGACTAGGCAGGGCGAGCAGTACTTC CASSFALTRQGEQYF
NA TRBD2 TRBJ2-1 TRBV18 TGTGCCAGCTCACCAGATTTTCGACGCGGGAGACTCTCCTACAATGAGCAGTTCTTC CASSPDFRRGRLSYNEQFF
NA NA TRBJ2-2 TRBV11-2 TGTGCCAGCAGCCCTTGGACAAGTGGCACCGGGGAGCTGTTTTTT CASSPWTSGTGELFF
once TRBD1 TRBJ2-7 TRBV5-6 TGTGCCAGCAGCTCCCCGGGACAGGTCTCCTACGAGCAGTACTTC CASSSPGQVSYEQYF
NA TRBD1 TRBJ2-3 TRBV15 TGTGCCACCAGCAGTACAGGGGTCAGGGCAGATACGCAGTATTTT CATSSTGVRADTQYF
once NA TRBJ1-3 TRBV9 TGTGCCAGCAGCGTAGGGGGACAACGGTCTGGAAACACCATATATTTT CASSVGGQRSGNTIYF
NA NA TRBJ2-7 TRBV28 TGTGCCAGCAGCTACCGGAGCGAGCAGTACTTC CASSYRSEQYF
NA TRBD1 TRBJ1-2 TRBV5-1 TGCGCCAGCAGCGCAAGGACAGGGTCGGTTTATGGCTACACCTTC CASSARTGSVYGYTF
NA TRBD1 TRBJ1-4 TRBV7-9 TGTGCCAGCAGCCGTCGGACAGGGGGAACTAATGAAAAACTGTTTTTT CASSRRTGGTNEKLFF
once TRBD1 TRBJ1-2 TRBV4-1 TGCGCCAGCAGCCAAGTATTAGGGGACAGTAACTATGGCTACACCTTC CASSQVLGDSNYGYTF
NA NA TRBJ2-7 TRBV4-1 TGCGCCAGCAGCCTCAGGGACGAGCAGTACTTC CASSLRDEQYF
NA NA TRBJ2-7 TRBV29-1 TGCAGCGTTGATAGGGGGGGAGGACTCTCCGAGCAGTACTTC CSVDRGGGLSEQYF
NA TRBD2 TRBJ2-7 TRBV2 TGTGCCAGCAGTGAATCGAGCGGGAGAATCCACGAGCAGTACTTC CASSESSGRIHEQYF
NA NA TRBJ1-1 TRBV29-1 TGCAGCGTTGTTGCTGAGACCCCTGAAGCTTTCTTT CSVVAETPEAFF
NA NA TRBJ1-5 TRBV28 TGTGCCAGCAGACCGAACTACCAGGCCCAGCCCCAGCATTTT CASRPNYQAQPQHF
NA TRBD2 TRBJ2-7 TRBV2 TGTGCCAGCAGTGTCTCGGTCTCAGCGGGAGGGCCGACGGGCGAGCAGTACTTC CASSVSVSAGGPTGEQYF
NA NA TRBJ2-7 TRBV29-1 TGCAGCGTTGCCACAGGTTCCTACGAGCAGTACTTC CSVATGSYEQYF
NA NA TRBJ2-5 TRBV21-1 TGTGCCAGCAAAGGTACTAGCGGGATCCGGGGAGAGACCCAGTACTTC CASKGTSGIRGETQYF
NA TRBD2 TRBJ2-7 TRBV7-8 TGTGCCAGCAGCTTGATCTCGCGGGAGGGCCGCTACGAGCAGTACTTC CASSLISREGRYEQYF
NA TRBD1 TRBJ1-1 TRBV7-2 TGTGCCAGCAAGGGGACAGGGCTGAACACTGAAGCTTTCTTT CASKGTGLNTEAFF
NA NA TRBJ2-7 TRBV4-3 TGCGCCAGCAGCCGACGTAACGGTCCCTACGAGCAGTACTTC CASSRRNGPYEQYF
NA NA TRBJ1-2 TRBV19 TGTGCCAGTAGTATGGACTGGTTAGTCTATGGCTACACCTTC CASSMDWLVYGYTF
NA NA TRBJ1-2 TRBV7-8 TGTGCCAGCAGCTTTGGGACCTATGGCTACACCTTC CASSFGTYGYTF
NA NA TRBJ2-7 TRBV9 TGTGCCAGCAGCGTAGTTGGGCTTACCTCCGAGCAGTACTTC CASSVVGLTSEQYF
NA TRBD1 TRBJ1-5 TRBV28 TGTGCCAGCAGGGGACAGGGTAGCAATCAGCCCCAGCATTTT CASRGQGSNQPQHF